A single sample gave rise to the 17 T cell receptor beta chains below, sequenced in a study of blood T cell repertoires in COVID-19. Measured with immunoSEQ multiplex PCR; TCRdb has only the in-frame clones, and not every one. The sample lists 110,000 to 150,000 clones, about 90% seen once, with about 1.7% in the top ten. Sequencing input: peripheral blood. The receptors stem from a woman aged 45-60 years with acute or convalescent COVID-19.

The chain employs TRBV5-1 and TRBJ2-3; TRBD2 matches 8 bases. The germline CDR1 and CDR2 sequences are SGHRS and YFSETQ. This CDR3 has 17 amino acids. V was clipped by 4 bases and J by 4 bases; unmatched bases: 14. CDR3 protein: CASSRARSGSSPDTQYF. CDR3 DNA sequence: TGCGCCAGCAGCCGGGCTAGGAGCGGGAGTAGCCCAGATACGCAGTATTTT. The full variable domain, with the rest looked up from reference TRBV5-1 and TRBJ2-3, is KAGVTQTPRYLIKTRGQQVTLSCSPISGHRSVSWYQQTPGQGLQFLFEYFSETQRNKGNFPGRFSGRQFSNSRSEMNVSTLELGDSALYLCASSRARSGSSPDTQYFGPGTRLTVL.

The rearrangement uses TRBV28 and TRBJ1-1, with TRBD1 matching over 7 bases. CDR3 size: 14 residues. CDR1 is MDHEN, CDR2 SYDVKM, per germline. Unmatched junction bases numbered 1, after V lost 2 bases and J lost 1 base. Here the CDR3 DNA reads TGTGCCAGCAGTTTACAGGGGGGGAACACTGAAGCTTTCTTT. It is translated as CASSLQGGNTEAFF.

CDR3 protein: CASSSLGRDKSYEQYF. The DNA of the CDR3 is TGTGCCAGCAGCTCTCTGGGACGGGACAAATCCTACGAGCAGTACTTC. The rearrangement links TRBV7-9 to TRBJ2-7; the D gene is possibly TRBD1 (6 bases). Germline V gene lookup returns CDR1 SEHNR and CDR2 FQNEAQ (reference sequence). CDR3 length: 16 residues. Trimming shortened V by 4 bases and J by 1 base, and 17 bases separated the two germline ends.

The gene calls are TRBV10-3 and TRBJ2-7; D might be TRBD1 (6 bases). The germline CDR1 and CDR2 sequences are ENHRY and SYGVKD. Trimming removed 0 bases at V and 1 base at J, with 16 bases between. The CDR3 totals 17 residues. The CDR3 sequence is CAISESIVGHKSYEQYF. CDR3 nucleotide sequence: TGTGCCATCAGTGAGTCGATTGTGGGACACAAATCCTACGAGCAGTACTTC.

The chain employs TRBV6-5 and TRBJ2-3; no definite D call. This CDR3 spans 14 amino acids. Trimming cost V 6 bases and J 0 bases, with 10 bases left between them. CDR1 is MNHEY, CDR2 SVGAGI, per germline. CDR3 in DNA: TGTGCCAGCAGGGATCGACACAGCACAGATACGCAGTATTTT. This encodes CASRDRHSTDTQYF.

Remarks on this clone: Different DNA sequences within this sample yield the same CDR3. The J gene is TRBJ2-7, the V gene TRBV9; no clear D gene. The germline V and J ends were trimmed by 0 bases and 0 bases, with 4 bases remaining between them. Germline V gene data show CDR1 as SGDLS and CDR2 as YYNGEE. The CDR3 sequence is 13 residues long. CDR3 loop: CASSVGSSYEQYF. The CDR3 DNA is TGTGCCAGCAGCGTAGGCAGCTCCTACGAGCAGTACTTC.

The chain links TRBV6-5 to TRBJ1-1; 8 bases agree with TRBD1. The CDR3 is 15 residues long. Trimming removed 4 bases from V and 1 base from J; junction bases left unmatched: 5. The germline V gene has CDR1 MNHEY and CDR2 SVGAGI. CDR3 in DNA: TGTGCCAGCAGTTCCGACAGGGGCGGGAACACTGAAGCTTTCTTT. Residues: CASSSDRGGNTEAFF.

This clone was detected once. The chain employs TRBV4-1 and TRBJ2-2; TRBD2 matches 9 bases. Germline trimming cut 5 bases from V and 10 bases from J; bases unmatched to any gene: 11. The CDR3 is made up of 15 amino acids. Per germline, CDR1 MGHRA and CDR2 YSYEKL. CDR3 amino acids: CASSSQESGRLELFF. The CDR3 DNA reads TGCGCCAGCAGCTCACAGGAGAGCGGGAGGCTGGAGCTGTTTTTT.

The chain recombines TRBV5-1 with TRBJ2-3; D possibly corresponds to TRBD1 (6 bases). V shed 0 bases and J shed 3 bases, with 17 bases lying between them. The CDR3 has 17 amino acids. Germline V lookup: CDR1 SGHRS, CDR2 YFSETQ. This CDR3 reads CASSLDGRGGSTDTQYF. Written as DNA, the CDR3 is TGCGCCAGCAGCTTGGATGGGAGAGGGGGTTCAACAGATACGCAGTATTTT.

J is TRBJ1-2 and V is TRBV12-5; D is unclear. Germline values: CDR1 LGHNT, CDR2 FRNRAP. The CDR3 consists of 13 residues. The V end lost 3 bases, the J end lost 1 base, and 6 bases lay between the germline ends. This CDR3 reads CASGLRGNYGYTF. CDR3 coding DNA: TGTGCTAGTGGTTTAAGAGGTAACTATGGCTACACCTTC.

The V gene is TRBV20-1, the J gene TRBJ1-1; TRBD1 is a possible D gene (5 bases). In germline, CDR1 is DFQATT, CDR2 SNEGSKA (reference sequence). This CDR3 contains 11 residues. The CDR3 reads CLTQVNTEAFF. The CDR3, as DNA: TGCCTCACACAGGTGAACACTGAAGCTTTCTTT.

V is TRBV19 and J is TRBJ1-5; tentative D call: TRBD1 (6 bases). The CDR3 covers 14 residues. V lost 3 bases, J lost 4 bases, and 10 bases lay in between. CDR1 and CDR2 (germline): LNHDA, SQIVND (reference sequence). Here the CDR3 reads CASSIPRGNQPQHF. The CDR3 nucleotides are TGTGCCAGTAGTATCCCCAGGGGAAATCAGCCCCAGCATTTT.

This clone was counted between two and nine times. The chain carries TRBV2 and TRBJ2-2; TRBD1 is a possible D gene (5 bases). CDR1 and CDR2 (germline): SNHLY, FYNNEI. The V and J ends lost 4 bases and 5 bases respectively, with 14 bases between them. The CDR3 length is 15 residues. CDR3: CASSALGQRTGELFF. In DNA form, the CDR3 reads TGTGCCAGCAGTGCGTTGGGGCAGAGGACCGGGGAGCTGTTTTTT.

The chain recombines TRBV6-5 with TRBJ2-3, with 8 nucleotides matching TRBD1. This CDR3 region has 15 residues. The J segment lost 0 bases and the V segment lost 6 bases, leaving 5 bases of the junction unmatched. Per germline, CDR1 MNHEY and CDR2 SVGAGI. The CDR3 here is CASSMRDRSTDTQYF. The CDR3 DNA is TGTGCCAGCAGCATGAGGGACAGGAGCACAGATACGCAGTATTTT.

J is TRBJ1-1 and V is TRBV28, with 7 positions matching TRBD1. CDR1 and CDR2 (germline): MDHEN, SYDVKM. The length of the CDR3 is 16 residues. After removal of 6 bases from V and 4 bases from J, the junction contained 14 bases not matched to a gene. The CDR3 is CASSFTGALYGTEAFF. The CDR3 coding sequence is TGTGCCAGCAGCTTTACAGGGGCCCTGTATGGCACTGAAGCTTTCTTT.

This clone has just one count. The rearrangement links TRBV21-1 to TRBJ1-1. TRBV21-1 is a recognized pseudogene. The CDR3 is 14 residues long. CDR3 in DNA: TGTGCCAGCAGCAATGGGGGGGCGAGCACTGAAGCTTTCTTT. Amino acid sequence: CASSNGGASTEAFF.

The chain employs TRBV6-1 and TRBJ2-7; D remains ambiguous. CDR1 MNHNS and CDR2 SASEGT come from the germline V gene. Between the trimmed V and J ends, which lost 3 bases and 5 bases, there was a span of 5 bases. This CDR3 contains 11 residues. The CDR3 nucleotides read TGTGCCAGCAGTGAGTTTAACGAGCAGTACTTC. Protein product: CASSEFNEQYF.